The 17 T cell receptor beta chains listed next were all sequenced from one sample in a study of response to subunit inactivated influenza vaccine. One entry per CDR3 protein results from TCRdb running MiXCR on the RT-PCR reads. The top ten clones hold under 30% of a sample with around 200,000 distinct CDR3 sequences, approximately 15% of them seen once. This specimen was CD8+ T cells sorted from PBMCs, taken 4 to 6 days after vaccination. The receptors derive from a middle-aged man who received an inactivated influenza vaccine.

This clonotype was counted between two and nine times. The genes are TRBV28 and TRBJ2-1; TRBD2 aligns across 11 bases. The CDR3 consists of 17 residues. V shed 6 bases and J 6 bases; nucleotides not matched to a gene: 13. Germline V gene data show CDR1 as MDHEN and CDR2 as SYDVKM. CDR3 residues: CASRPLLAGGPSNEQFF. Written as DNA, the CDR3 is TGTGCCAGCAGACCCCTATTAGCGGGAGGGCCTAGCAATGAGCAGTTCTTC.

This clonotype appeared a few times. The chain is built from TRBV4-2 and TRBJ2-3, with unresolved D. Trimming took 5 bases from V and 0 from J, leaving 18 bases between them. Germline V gene lookup returns CDR1 LGHNA and CDR2 YNFKEQ. CDR3 length: 17 amino acids. The CDR3 loop reads CASSTTTVHWSTDTQYF. CDR3 DNA sequence: TGTGCCAGCAGCACTACTACTGTCCATTGGAGCACAGATACGCAGTATTTT.

The sample holds a few counts of this clonotype. The CDR3 sequence is CASSQDQSRGRETQYF. The DNA of the CDR3 is TGCGCCAGCAGCCAAGATCAGAGTAGAGGGAGAGAGACCCAGTACTTC. The chain joins TRBV4-3 to TRBJ2-5, with D maybe TRBD2 (5 bases). Germline-derived CDR1 and CDR2 are LGHNA and YSLEER. The V and J ends lost 0 bases and 4 bases respectively, with 15 bases between them. This CDR3 has 16 amino acids.

In this sample, this clonotype turned up many times. The genes are TRBV3-1 and TRBJ2-3; D is ambiguous. The CDR3 has 14 amino acids. The germline gives CDR1 LGHDT, CDR2 YNNKEL (reference sequence). Trimming left V 1 base short and J 3 bases short, with 8 bases between. CDR3 in amino acids: CASSQAGATDTQYF. The CDR3 region has the DNA TGTGCCAGCAGCCAAGCAGGTGCTACAGATACGCAGTATTTT.

The V call is TRBV7-9, the J call TRBJ2-7; 10 bases match TRBD2. CDR1 is SEHNR, CDR2 FQNEAQ, per germline (reference sequence). With 4 bases clipped from V and 9 bases from J, the junction kept 9 bases outside the gene matches. There are 14 residues in the CDR3. DNA for the CDR3: TGTGCCAGCAGCTCGGGAGCGGGGGGGCCCGGGCAGTACTTC. It translates to CASSSGAGGPGQYF.

This chain uses TRBV7-9 with TRBJ2-7, with unresolved D. Germline V gives CDR1 SEHNR, CDR2 FQNEAQ (reference sequence). CDR3 size: 16 residues. V lost 1 base and J 0 bases, leaving 13 bases between the germline ends. CDR3 sequence reads: CASSLGPIGSSYEQYF. CDR3 in DNA: TGTGCCAGCAGCTTAGGACCGATCGGAAGCTCCTACGAGCAGTACTTC.

This clonotype occurred many times. The CDR3 protein is CASSPLPTTSSYNEQFF. Written as DNA, the CDR3 is TGTGCCAGCAGCCCACTGCCGACGACGAGCTCCTACAATGAGCAGTTCTTC. J is TRBJ2-1 and V is TRBV4-2; no firm D call. V shed 4 bases and J shed 0 bases, with 16 bases lying between them. Germline loops: CDR1 LGHNA, CDR2 YNFKEQ. The CDR3 runs to 17 residues.

This clonotype appeared a few times. The chain joins TRBV27 to TRBJ1-5; no clear D gene. V dropped 1 base and J dropped 7 bases, with 11 bases sitting between them. The length of the CDR3 is 14 residues. Germline assignment: CDR1 MNHEY and CDR2 SMNVEV (reference sequence). The CDR3, as DNA: TGTGCCAGCAGTTTATGGCCGGGAGGCCAGCCCCAGCATTTT. This codes for CASSLWPGGQPQHF.

This rearrangement joins TRBV19 to TRBJ1-2; the D is unclear. The CDR3 sequence is 14 residues long. The germline gives CDR1 LNHDA, CDR2 SQIVND (reference sequence). The V end lost 7 bases, the J end lost 6 bases, and 18 bases lay between the germline ends. This chain's CDR3 is CASTYAPSSDGYTF. The CDR3 coding sequence is TGTGCCAGTACGTATGCCCCATCATCGGATGGCTACACCTTC.

CDR3 region: CASSAEGTSGLYEQYF. Here the CDR3 DNA reads TGTGCCAGCAGCGCCGAAGGGACTAGCGGACTATACGAGCAGTACTTC. This sequence joins TRBV9 and TRBJ2-7, with TRBD2 matching 11 bases. The CDR3 runs 16 residues. Trimming removed 3 bases from V and 4 bases from J; junction bases left unmatched: 9. Germline loops: CDR1 SGDLS, CDR2 YYNGEE.

The V and J genes are TRBV7-2 and TRBJ2-3; TRBD2 matches at 10 bases. The CDR3 extends over 19 amino acids. After removal of 1 base from V and 5 bases from J, the junction contained 15 bases not matched to a gene. Germline V gene lookup returns CDR1 SGHTA and CDR2 FQGNSA. The CDR3 here is CASSLGLAGARYMGDTQYF. The CDR3, as DNA: TGTGCCAGCAGCTTAGGGCTAGCGGGGGCCCGATACATGGGAGATACGCAGTATTTT.

The CDR3 sequence is CSVEDNEQFF. CDR3 bases: TGCAGCGTTGAAGACAATGAGCAGTTCTTC. This rearrangement joins TRBV29-1 to TRBJ2-1, with no clear D. CDR3 size: 10 residues. With 0 bases removed from V and 6 bases from J, the gap between germline ends came to 0 bases. Germline V gene sequence: CDR1 SQVTM, CDR2 ANQGSEA.

Only a few counts were recorded for this clonotype. This chain links TRBV13 with TRBJ2-7, with TRBD2 identical over 14 bases. Trimming cost V 5 bases and J 7 bases; bases outside gene matches: 10. Per germline, CDR1 PRHDT and CDR2 FYEKMQ (reference sequence). The CDR3 consists of 16 residues. Written as DNA, the CDR3 is TGTGCCAGCAGCGGATCCGGGACTAGCGGGAGTGGAGAGCAGTACTTC. This translates into CASSGSGTSGSGEQYF. Supplemented by reference TRBV13 and TRBJ2-7, the full variable domain reads AAGVIQSPRHLIKEKRETATLKCYPIPRHDTVYWYQQGPGQDPQFLISFYEKMQSDKGSIPDRFSAQQFSDYHSELNMSSLELGDSALYFCASSGSGTSGSGEQYFGPGTRLTVT.

The table lists this clonotype with a few counts. For the CDR3, the DNA is TGTGCCAGCAGTCCCCTTAGCGTAGTGGCCTACAATGAGCAGTTCTTC. Translated: CASSPLSVVAYNEQFF. The chain joins TRBV2 to TRBJ2-1, with TRBD2 as a possible D gene (5 bases). The germline V gene has CDR1 SNHLY and CDR2 FYNNEI. The CDR3 loop spans 16 amino acids. Trimming pared 5 bases from V and 2 bases from J, leaving 16 bases between.

The chain is built from TRBV4-1 and TRBJ2-7; TRBD1 agrees at 9 bases. The germline gives CDR1 MGHRA, CDR2 YSYEKL. V lost 4 bases to trimming and J lost 5 bases; unmatched junction nucleotides: 6. This CDR3 spans 14 amino acids. The CDR3 DNA is TGCGCCAGCAGCCTCACAGGGGGCGGGGACGAGCAGTACTTC. Translating it yields CASSLTGGGDEQYF.

There are a few counts of this clonotype. CDR3 nucleotide sequence: TGTGCCAGCAGTTACCCACTAGCGGGGGGCGGAGATACGCAGTATTTT. This translates into CASSYPLAGGGDTQYF. The chain carries TRBV6-5 and TRBJ2-3, with TRBD2 matching over 12 bases. CDR3 length: 16 residues. Germline lookup yields CDR1 MNHEY and CDR2 SVGAGI. V shed 2 bases and J 5 bases; nucleotides not matched to a gene: 5.

This clonotype was seen ten or more times. This chain joins TRBV29-1 and TRBJ1-1, with 8 bases fitting TRBD1. The germline V gene encodes CDR1 SQVTM and CDR2 ANQGSEA. The trim removed 3 bases at V and 6 bases at J, leaving 15 bases unmatched. The CDR3 runs to 16 residues. CDR3 coding DNA: TGCAGCGTTGATATCCAGGGGGCCGCATTTATGCCTGAAGCTTTCTTT. Its translation is CSVDIQGAAFMPEAFF.